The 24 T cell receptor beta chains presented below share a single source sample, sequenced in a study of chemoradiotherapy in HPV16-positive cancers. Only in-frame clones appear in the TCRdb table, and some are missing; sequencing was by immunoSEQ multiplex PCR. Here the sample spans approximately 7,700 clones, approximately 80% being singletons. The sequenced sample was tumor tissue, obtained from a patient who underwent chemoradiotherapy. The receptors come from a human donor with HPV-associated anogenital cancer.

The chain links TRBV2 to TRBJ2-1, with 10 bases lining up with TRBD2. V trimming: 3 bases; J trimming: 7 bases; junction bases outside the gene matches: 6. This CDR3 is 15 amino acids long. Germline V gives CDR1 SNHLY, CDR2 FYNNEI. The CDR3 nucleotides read TGTGCCAGCAGTGACGCTAGCGGGGGAAGGAATGAGCAGTTCTTC. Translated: CASSDASGGRNEQFF.

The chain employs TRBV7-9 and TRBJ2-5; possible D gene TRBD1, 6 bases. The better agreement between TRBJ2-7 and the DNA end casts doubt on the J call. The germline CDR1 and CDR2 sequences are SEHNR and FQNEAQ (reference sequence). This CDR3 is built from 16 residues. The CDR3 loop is CASSPLGAGETHEQYF. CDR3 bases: TGTGCCAGCAGCCCCCTTGGGGCAGGGGAAACGCACGAGCAGTACTTC.

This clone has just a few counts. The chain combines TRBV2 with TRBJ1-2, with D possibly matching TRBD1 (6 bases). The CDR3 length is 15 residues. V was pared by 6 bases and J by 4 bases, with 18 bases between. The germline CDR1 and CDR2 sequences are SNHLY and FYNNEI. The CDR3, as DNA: TGTGCCAGCAGCGAGGGACAATTTCAGTCCTATGGCTACACCTTC. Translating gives CASSEGQFQSYGYTF. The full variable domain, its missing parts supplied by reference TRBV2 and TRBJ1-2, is EPEVTQTPSHQVTQMGQEVILRCVPISNHLYFYWYRQILGQKVEFLVSFYNNEISEKSEIFDDQFSVERPDGSNFTLKIRSTKLEDSAMYFCASSEGQFQSYGYTFGSGTRLTVV.

CDR3 in amino acids: CASSLVVRGGLDTQYF. The CDR3 DNA follows: TGCGCCAGCAGCTTGGTAGTCCGGGGAGGTCTCGATACGCAGTATTTT. V gene TRBV5-1 combines with J gene TRBJ2-3; tentative D call: TRBD2 (6 bases). The CDR3 sequence is 16 residues long. Trimming left V 0 bases short and J 6 bases short, with 17 bases between. The germline V gene has CDR1 SGHRS and CDR2 YFSETQ. Drawing the rest from reference TRBV5-1 and TRBJ2-3, the complete variable domain is KAGVTQTPRYLIKTRGQQVTLSCSPISGHRSVSWYQQTPGQGLQFLFEYFSETQRNKGNFPGRFSGRQFSNSRSEMNVSTLELGDSALYLCASSLVVRGGLDTQYFGPGTRLTVL.

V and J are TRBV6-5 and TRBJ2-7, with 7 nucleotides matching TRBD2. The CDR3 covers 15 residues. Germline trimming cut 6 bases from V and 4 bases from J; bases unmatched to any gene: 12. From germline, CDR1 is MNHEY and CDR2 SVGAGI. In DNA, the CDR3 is TGTGCCAGCAGCCCTGGGACGGCCGGGGGGTACGAGCAGTACTTC. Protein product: CASSPGTAGGYEQYF.

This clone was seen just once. The CDR3 here is CASSPGGTTYEQYF. As DNA, the CDR3 is TGTGCCAGCAGCCCGGGAGGGACAACCTACGAGCAGTACTTC. V and J are TRBV7-9 and TRBJ2-7; 8 bases match TRBD2. Per the germline V gene, CDR1 is SEHNR and CDR2 is FQNEAQ (reference sequence). The CDR3 has 14 residues. The ends lost 5 bases at V and 2 bases at J; junction bases unmatched: 5.

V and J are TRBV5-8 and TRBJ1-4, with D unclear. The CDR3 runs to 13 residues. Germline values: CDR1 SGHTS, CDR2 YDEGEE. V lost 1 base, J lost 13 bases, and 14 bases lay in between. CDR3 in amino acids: CASSLYSTAALFF. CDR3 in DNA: TGTGCCAGCAGCTTGTACTCGACCGCGGCACTGTTTTTT.

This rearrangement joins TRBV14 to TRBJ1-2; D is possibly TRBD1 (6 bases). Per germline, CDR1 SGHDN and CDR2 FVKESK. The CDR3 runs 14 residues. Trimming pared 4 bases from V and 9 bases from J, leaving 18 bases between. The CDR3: CASSRHGTKHRYTF. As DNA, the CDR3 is TGTGCCAGCAGCCGCCACGGGACAAAGCATCGCTACACCTTC.

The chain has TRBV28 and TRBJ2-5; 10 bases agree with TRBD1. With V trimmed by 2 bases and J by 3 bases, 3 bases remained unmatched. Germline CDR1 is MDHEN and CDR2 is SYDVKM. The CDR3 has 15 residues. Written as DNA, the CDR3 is TGTGCCAGCAGTTTAGCCGGGACAGGGGAAGAGACCCAGTACTTC. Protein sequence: CASSLAGTGEETQYF.

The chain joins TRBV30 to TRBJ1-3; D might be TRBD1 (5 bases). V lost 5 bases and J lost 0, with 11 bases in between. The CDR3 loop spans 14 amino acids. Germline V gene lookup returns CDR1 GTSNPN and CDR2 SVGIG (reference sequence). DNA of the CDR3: TGTGCCTGGGACGGCGGGACCTCTGGAAACACCATATATTTT. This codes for CAWDGGTSGNTIYF.

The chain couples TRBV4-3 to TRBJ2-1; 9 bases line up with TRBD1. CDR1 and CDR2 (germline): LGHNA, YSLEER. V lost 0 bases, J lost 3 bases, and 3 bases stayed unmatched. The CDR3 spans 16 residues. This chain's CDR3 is CASSQEVGQGYNEQFF. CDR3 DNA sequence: TGCGCCAGCAGCCAAGAGGTGGGACAGGGCTACAATGAGCAGTTCTTC.

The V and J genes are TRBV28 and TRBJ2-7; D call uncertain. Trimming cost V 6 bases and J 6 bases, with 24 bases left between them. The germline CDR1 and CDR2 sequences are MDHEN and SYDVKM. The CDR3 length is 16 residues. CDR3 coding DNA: TGTGCCAGCAGCGATTCCACAAGACGCGACCTGGGCGAGCAGTACTTC. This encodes CASSDSTRRDLGEQYF.

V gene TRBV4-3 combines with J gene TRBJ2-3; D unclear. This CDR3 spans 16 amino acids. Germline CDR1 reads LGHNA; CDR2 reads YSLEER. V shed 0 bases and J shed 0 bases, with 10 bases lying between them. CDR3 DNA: TGCGCCAGCAGCCAAGATGCTTCAGAAAGCACAGATACGCAGTATTTT. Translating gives CASSQDASESTDTQYF.

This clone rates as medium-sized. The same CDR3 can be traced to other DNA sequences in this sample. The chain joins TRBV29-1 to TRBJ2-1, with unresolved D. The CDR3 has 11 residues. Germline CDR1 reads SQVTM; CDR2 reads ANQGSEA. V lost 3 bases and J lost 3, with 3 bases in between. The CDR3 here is CSVEDYNEQFF. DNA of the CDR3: TGCAGCGTTGAGGACTACAATGAGCAGTTCTTC.

Here the CDR3 reads CASSLDLGRGGYTF. The CDR3 region has the DNA TGTGCCAGCTCTCTAGATTTGGGGCGTGGCGGCTACACCTTC. This chain connects TRBV18 to TRBJ1-2, with D tentatively TRBD1 (5 bases). V was cut by 6 bases and J by 8 bases, with 19 bases left in between. Germline CDR1 and CDR2: KGHSH and LQKENI. This CDR3 contains 14 residues.

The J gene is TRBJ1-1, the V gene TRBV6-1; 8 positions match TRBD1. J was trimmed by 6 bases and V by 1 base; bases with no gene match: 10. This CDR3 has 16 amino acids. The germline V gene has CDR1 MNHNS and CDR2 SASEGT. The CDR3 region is CASSEGGAGGRSEAFF. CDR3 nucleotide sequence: TGTGCCAGCAGTGAAGGCGGGGCAGGGGGCAGATCTGAAGCTTTCTTT.

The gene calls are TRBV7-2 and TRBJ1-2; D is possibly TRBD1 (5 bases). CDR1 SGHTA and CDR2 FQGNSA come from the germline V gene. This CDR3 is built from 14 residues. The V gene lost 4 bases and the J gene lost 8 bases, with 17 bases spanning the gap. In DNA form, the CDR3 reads TGTGCCAGCAGCTCCCCCCCCCGGGGCCAAGGCTACACCTTC. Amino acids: CASSSPPRGQGYTF.

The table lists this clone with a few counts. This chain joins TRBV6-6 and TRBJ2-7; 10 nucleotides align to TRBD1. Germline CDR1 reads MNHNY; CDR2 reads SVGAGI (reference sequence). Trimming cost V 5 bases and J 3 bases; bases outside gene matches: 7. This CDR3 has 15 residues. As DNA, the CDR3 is TGTGCCAGCAGTCCCCGGACAGGGGGGATCTACGAGCAGTACTTC. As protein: CASSPRTGGIYEQYF.

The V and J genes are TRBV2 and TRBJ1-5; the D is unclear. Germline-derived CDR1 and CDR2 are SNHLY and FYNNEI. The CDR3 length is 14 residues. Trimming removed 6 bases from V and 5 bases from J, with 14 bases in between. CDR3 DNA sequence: TGTGCCAGCAGAGCCGGGGAGGTAGATCAGCCCCAGCATTTT. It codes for CASRAGEVDQPQHF.

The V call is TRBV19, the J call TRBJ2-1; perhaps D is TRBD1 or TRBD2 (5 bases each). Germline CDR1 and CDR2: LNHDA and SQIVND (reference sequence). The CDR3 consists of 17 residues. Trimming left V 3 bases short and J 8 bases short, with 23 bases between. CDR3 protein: CASSIFWLGEGSYEQFF. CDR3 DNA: TGTGCCAGTAGTATCTTTTGGTTGGGGGAAGGGTCCTATGAGCAGTTCTTC. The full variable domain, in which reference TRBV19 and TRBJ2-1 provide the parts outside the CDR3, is DGGITQSPKYLFRKEGQNVTLSCEQNLNHDAMYWYRQDPGQGLRLIYYSQIVNDFQKGDIAEGYSVSREKKESFPLTVTSAQKNPTAFYLCASSIFWLGEGSYEQFFGPGTRLTVL.

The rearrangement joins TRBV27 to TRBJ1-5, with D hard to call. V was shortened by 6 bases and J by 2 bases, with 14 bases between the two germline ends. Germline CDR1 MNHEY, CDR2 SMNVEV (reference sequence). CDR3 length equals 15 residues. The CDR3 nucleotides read TGTGCCAGCAGCCCAGAGGAGAGGGGCAATCAGCCCCAGCATTTT. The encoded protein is CASSPEERGNQPQHF.

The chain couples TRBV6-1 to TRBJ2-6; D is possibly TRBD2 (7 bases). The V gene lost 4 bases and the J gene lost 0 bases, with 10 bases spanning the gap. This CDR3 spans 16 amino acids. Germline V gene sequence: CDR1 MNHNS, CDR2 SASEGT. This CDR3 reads CASSGGGGSGANVLTF. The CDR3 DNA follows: TGTGCCAGCAGTGGAGGGGGGGGCTCTGGGGCCAACGTCCTGACTTTC.

The CDR3 sequence: CASSSATGVVREQFF. CDR3 nucleotide sequence: TGTGCCAGCAGCTCTGCTACGGGGGTCGTGAGGGAGCAGTTCTTC. The chain recombines TRBV7-2 with TRBJ2-1; possible D gene TRBD2, 6 bases. The CDR3 loop spans 15 amino acids. CDR1 SGHTA and CDR2 FQGNSA come from the germline V gene. V gave up 4 bases and J gave up 10 bases, with 20 bases separating them.

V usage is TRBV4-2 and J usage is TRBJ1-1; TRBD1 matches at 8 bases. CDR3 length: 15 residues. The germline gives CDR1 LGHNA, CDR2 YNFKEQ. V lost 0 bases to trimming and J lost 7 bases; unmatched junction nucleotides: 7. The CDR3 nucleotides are TGTGCCAGCAGCCAAGATAGGGCCGGACAGGGTGAAGCTTTCTTT. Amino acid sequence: CASSQDRAGQGEAFF.